Detailed here is one TCR beta chain. Antigen unknown. This was a deep-level run. Each sorted subset replicate got 200 ng genomic DNA, 30,000 or so genomes. TCRdb keeps only in-frame clones here, not all; method: immunoSEQ multiplex PCR. Found here are roughly 760,000 clones, over 65% of them singletons; the top ten hold over 1.5%. This specimen comes from a study of shared clonotypes between healthy human individuals. Whole-study results and caveats: For naive CD4 cells, roughly 5.5% of clonotypes were shared across a handful of donors.

Trimming removed 8 bases at V and 6 bases at J, with 19 bases between. This CDR3 has 13 amino acids. The germline CDR1 and CDR2 sequences are GTSNPN and SVGIG (reference sequence). This rearrangement joins TRBV30 to TRBJ1-1; possible D gene TRBD1, 6 bases. The sample taken for sequencing was memory CD4+ T cells sorted from blood. The subset denotes: CD45RA-negative fraction. This clonotype was obtained from a woman aged 25 to 45 in good health. CDR3 DNA sequence: TGTGCCCAAAAGCTGGGGGCTTTACCTGAAGCTTTCTTT. Protein: CAQKLGALPEAFF.